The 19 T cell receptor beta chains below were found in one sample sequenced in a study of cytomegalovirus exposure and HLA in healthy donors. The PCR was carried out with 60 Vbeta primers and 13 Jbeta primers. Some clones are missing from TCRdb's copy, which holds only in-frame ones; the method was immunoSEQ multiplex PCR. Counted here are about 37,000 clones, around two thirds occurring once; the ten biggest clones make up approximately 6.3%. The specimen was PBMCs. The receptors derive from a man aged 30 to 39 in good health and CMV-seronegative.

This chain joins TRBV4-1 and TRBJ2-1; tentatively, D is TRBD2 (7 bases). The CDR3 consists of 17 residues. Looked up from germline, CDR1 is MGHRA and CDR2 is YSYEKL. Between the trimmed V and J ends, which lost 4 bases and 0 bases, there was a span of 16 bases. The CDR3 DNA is TGCGCCAGCAGCCCTCGAGGGGGGGGGAACTCCTACAATGAGCAGTTCTTC. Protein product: CASSPRGGGNSYNEQFF.

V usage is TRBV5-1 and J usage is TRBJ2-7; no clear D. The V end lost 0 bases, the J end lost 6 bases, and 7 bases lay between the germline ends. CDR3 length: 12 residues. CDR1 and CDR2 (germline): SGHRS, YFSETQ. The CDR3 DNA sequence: TGCGCCAGCAGCTTGGCGGGTTTCGAGCAGTACTTC. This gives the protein CASSLAGFEQYF.

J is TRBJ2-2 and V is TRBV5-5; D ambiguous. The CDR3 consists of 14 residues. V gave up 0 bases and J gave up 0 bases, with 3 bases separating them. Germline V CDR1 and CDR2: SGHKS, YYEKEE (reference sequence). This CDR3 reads CASSLAANTGELFF. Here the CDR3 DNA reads TGTGCCAGCAGCTTGGCGGCGAACACCGGGGAGCTGTTTTTT.

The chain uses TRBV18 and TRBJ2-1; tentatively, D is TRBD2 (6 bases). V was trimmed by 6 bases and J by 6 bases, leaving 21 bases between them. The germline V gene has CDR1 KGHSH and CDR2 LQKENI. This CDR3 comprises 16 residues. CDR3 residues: CASSLLRITGVNEQFF. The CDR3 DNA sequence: TGTGCCAGCTCCCTACTCCGCATTACGGGGGTCAATGAGCAGTTCTTC.

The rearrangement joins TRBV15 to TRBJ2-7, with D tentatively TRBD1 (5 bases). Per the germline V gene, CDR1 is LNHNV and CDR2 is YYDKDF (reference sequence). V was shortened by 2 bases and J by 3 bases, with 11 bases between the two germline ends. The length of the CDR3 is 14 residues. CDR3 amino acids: CATSRRWGDYEQYF. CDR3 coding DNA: TGTGCCACCAGCAGACGATGGGGCGACTACGAGCAGTACTTC.

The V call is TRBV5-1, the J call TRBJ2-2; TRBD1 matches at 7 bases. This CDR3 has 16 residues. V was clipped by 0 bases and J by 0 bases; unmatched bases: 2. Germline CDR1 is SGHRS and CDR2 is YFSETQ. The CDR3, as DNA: TGCGCCAGCAGCTTGGCCGGGACAGCGAACACCGGGGAGCTGTTTTTT. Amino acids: CASSLAGTANTGELFF.

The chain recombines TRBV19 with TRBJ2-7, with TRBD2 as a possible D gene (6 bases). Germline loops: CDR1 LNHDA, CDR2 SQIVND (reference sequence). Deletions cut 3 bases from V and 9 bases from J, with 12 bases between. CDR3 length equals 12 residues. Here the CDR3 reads CASSIGGSAQYF. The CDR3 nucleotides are TGTGCCAGTAGTATTGGAGGGTCGGCGCAGTACTTC.

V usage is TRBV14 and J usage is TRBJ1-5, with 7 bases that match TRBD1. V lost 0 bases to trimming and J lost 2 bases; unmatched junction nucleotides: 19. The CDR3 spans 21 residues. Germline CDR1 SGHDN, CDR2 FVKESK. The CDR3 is CASSQDVVFGQDPRRNQPQHF. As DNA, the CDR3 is TGTGCCAGCAGCCAAGATGTCGTCTTTGGACAGGACCCCCGGCGCAATCAGCCCCAGCATTTT.

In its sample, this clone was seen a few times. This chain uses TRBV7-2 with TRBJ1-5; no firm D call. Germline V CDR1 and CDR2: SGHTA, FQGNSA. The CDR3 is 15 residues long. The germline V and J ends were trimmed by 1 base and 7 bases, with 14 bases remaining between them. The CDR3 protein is CASSLVAGQKQPQHF. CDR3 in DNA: TGTGCCAGCAGCTTAGTTGCAGGCCAGAAGCAGCCCCAGCATTTT.

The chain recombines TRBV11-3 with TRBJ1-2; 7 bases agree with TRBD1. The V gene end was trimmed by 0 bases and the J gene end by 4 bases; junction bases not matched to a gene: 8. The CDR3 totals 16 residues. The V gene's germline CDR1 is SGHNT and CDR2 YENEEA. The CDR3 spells CASSLDPDRDTYGYTF. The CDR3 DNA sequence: TGTGCCAGCAGCTTAGATCCAGACAGGGACACCTATGGCTACACCTTC.

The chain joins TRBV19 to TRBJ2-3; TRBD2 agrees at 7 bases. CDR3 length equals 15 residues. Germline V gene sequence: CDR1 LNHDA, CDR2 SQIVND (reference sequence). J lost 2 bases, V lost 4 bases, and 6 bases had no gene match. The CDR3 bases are TGTGCCAGTAGTAACCGGGAGGCTATCACAGATACGCAGTATTTT. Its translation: CASSNREAITDTQYF.

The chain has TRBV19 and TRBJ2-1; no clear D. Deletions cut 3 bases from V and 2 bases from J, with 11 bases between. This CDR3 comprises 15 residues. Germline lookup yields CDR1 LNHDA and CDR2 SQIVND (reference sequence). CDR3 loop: CASSIRGATYNEQFF. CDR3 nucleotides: TGTGCCAGTAGTATCCGCGGCGCCACCTACAATGAGCAGTTCTTC.

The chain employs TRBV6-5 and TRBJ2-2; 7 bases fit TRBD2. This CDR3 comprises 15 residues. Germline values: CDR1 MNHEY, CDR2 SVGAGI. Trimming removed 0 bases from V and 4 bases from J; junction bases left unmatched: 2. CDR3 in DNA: TGTGCCAGCAGTTACTCCGGGGGGATCACCGGGGAGCTGTTTTTT. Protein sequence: CASSYSGGITGELFF.

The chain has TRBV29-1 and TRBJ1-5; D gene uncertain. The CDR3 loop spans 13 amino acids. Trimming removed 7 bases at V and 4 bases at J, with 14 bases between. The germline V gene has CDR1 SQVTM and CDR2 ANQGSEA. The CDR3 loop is CSARSGLNQPQHF. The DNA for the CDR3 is TGCAGCGCCAGAAGCGGGCTTAATCAGCCCCAGCATTTT.

In DNA form, the CDR3 reads TGTGCCAGCAGTGACTGGACTAGCGGGAGTAGTGAGCAGTTCTTC. It codes for CASSDWTSGSSEQFF. V and J are TRBV2 and TRBJ2-1; 13 bases match TRBD2. V gave up 3 bases and J gave up 9 bases; unmatched junction bases: 5. The CDR3 covers 15 residues. In germline, CDR1 is SNHLY, CDR2 FYNNEI.

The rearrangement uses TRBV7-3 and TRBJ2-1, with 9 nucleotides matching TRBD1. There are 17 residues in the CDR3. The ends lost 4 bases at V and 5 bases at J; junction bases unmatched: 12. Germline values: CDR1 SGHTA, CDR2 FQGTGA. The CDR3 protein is CASSSGPGTGKHNEQFF. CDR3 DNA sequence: TGTGCCAGCAGCTCCGGGCCCGGGACAGGGAAACACAATGAGCAGTTCTTC. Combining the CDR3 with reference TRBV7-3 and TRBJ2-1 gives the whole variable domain GAGVSQTPSNKVTEKGKYVELRCDPISGHTALYWYRQSLGQGPEFLIYFQGTGAADDSGLPNDRFFAVRPEGSVSTLKIQRTERGDSAVYLCASSSGPGTGKHNEQFFGPGTRLTVL.

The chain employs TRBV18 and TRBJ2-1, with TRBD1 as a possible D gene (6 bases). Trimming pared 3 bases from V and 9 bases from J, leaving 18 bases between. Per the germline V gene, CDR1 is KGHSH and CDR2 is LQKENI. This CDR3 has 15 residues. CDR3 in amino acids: CASSPPSGTRVEQFF. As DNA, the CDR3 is TGTGCCAGCTCACCTCCCTCCGGGACACGGGTTGAGCAGTTCTTC.

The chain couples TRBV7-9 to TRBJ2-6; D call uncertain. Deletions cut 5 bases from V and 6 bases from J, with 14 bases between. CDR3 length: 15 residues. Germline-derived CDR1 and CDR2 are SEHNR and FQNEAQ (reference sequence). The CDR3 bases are TGTGCCAGCAGCGCCCGACTGGATACGGCCAACGTCCTGACTTTC. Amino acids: CASSARLDTANVLTF.

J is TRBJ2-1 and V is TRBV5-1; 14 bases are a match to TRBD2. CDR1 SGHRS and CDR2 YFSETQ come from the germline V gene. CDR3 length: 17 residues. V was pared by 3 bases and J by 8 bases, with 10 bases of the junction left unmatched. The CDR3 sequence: CASSSPPGLAGVDEQFF. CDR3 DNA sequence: TGCGCCAGCAGCTCTCCACCGGGACTAGCGGGGGTCGATGAGCAGTTCTTC.